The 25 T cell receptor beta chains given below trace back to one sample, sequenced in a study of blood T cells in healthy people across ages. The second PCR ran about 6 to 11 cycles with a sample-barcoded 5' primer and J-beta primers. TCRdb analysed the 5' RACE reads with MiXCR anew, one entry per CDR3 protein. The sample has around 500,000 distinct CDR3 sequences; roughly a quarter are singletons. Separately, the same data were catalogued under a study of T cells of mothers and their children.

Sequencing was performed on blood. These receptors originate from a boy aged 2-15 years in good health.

The CDR3 loop is CATRTGQGLNYGYTF. CDR3 nucleotide sequence: TGTGCCACCAGAACAGGACAGGGCCTTAACTATGGCTACACCTTC. The chain employs TRBV15 and TRBJ1-2, with TRBD1 matching over 8 bases. The V gene's germline CDR1 is LNHNV and CDR2 YYDKDF (reference sequence). This CDR3 comprises 15 residues. J was trimmed by 1 base and V by 6 bases; bases with no gene match: 7.

The CDR3 region is CASSYSMAGGSHEQYF. In DNA, the CDR3 is TGTGCCAGCAGTTACTCGATGGCGGGAGGGAGCCACGAGCAGTACTTC. The genes are TRBV6-6 and TRBJ2-7, with TRBD2 matching over 9 bases. J was trimmed by 5 bases and V by 0 bases; bases with no gene match: 8. The germline CDR1 and CDR2 sequences are MNHNY and SVGAGI (reference sequence). This CDR3 is built from 16 residues.

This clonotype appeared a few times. CDR3 in amino acids: CSAKTGSEQYF. CDR3 DNA sequence: TGCAGTGCTAAGACAGGGAGCGAGCAGTACTTC. The chain is built from TRBV20-1 and TRBJ2-7; 7 nucleotides match TRBD1. The germline V gene encodes CDR1 DFQATT and CDR2 SNEGSKA (reference sequence). The CDR3 is 11 residues long. V shed 4 bases and J 6 bases; nucleotides not matched to a gene: 3.

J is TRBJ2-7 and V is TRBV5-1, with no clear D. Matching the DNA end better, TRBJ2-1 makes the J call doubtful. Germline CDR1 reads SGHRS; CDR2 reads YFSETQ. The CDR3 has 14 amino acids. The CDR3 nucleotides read TGCGCCAGCAGCTTGGCCCTGAGCAATAATGAGCAGTTCTTC. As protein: CASSLALSNNEQFF.

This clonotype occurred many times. CDR3 sequence reads: CASSKGTVDNEQFF. CDR3 sequence (DNA): TGTGCCAGCAGCAAAGGGACAGTCGACAATGAGCAGTTCTTC. This sequence joins TRBV13 and TRBJ2-1, with TRBD1 matching 7 bases. Germline V gene sequence: CDR1 PRHDT, CDR2 FYEKMQ (reference sequence). J lost 5 bases, V lost 5 bases, and 6 bases had no gene match. The CDR3 is 14 residues long.

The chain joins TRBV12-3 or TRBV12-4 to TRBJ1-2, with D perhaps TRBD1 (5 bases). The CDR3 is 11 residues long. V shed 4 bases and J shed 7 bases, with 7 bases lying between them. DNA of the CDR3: TGTGCCAGCAGTTGGGGCACTGGCTACACCTTC. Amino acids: CASSWGTGYTF.

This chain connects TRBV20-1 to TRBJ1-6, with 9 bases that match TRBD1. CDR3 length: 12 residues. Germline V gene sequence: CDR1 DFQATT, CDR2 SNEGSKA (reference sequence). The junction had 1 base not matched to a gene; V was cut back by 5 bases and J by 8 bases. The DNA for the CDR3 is TGCAGTGCTCGACAGGGGGATTCACCCCTCCACTTT. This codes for CSARQGDSPLHF.

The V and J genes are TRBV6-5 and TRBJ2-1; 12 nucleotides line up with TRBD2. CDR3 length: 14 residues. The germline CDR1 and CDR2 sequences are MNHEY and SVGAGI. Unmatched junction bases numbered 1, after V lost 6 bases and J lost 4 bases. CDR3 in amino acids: CASRTSGGYNEQFF. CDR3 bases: TGTGCCAGCAGAACTAGCGGGGGGTACAATGAGCAGTTCTTC.

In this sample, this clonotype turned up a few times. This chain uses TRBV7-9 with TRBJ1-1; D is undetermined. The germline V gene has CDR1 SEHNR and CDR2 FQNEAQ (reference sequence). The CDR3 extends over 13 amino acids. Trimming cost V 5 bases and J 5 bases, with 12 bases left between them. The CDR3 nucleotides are TGTGCCAGCAGCGGCAAAGTTGTGACTGAAGCTTTCTTT. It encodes CASSGKVVTEAFF. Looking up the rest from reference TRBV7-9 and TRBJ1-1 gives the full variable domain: DTGVSQNPRHKITKRGQNVTFRCDPISEHNRLYWYRQTLGQGPEFLTYFQNEAQLEKSRLLSDRFSAERPKGSFSTLEIQRTEQGDSAMYLCASSGKVVTEAFFGQGTRLTVV.

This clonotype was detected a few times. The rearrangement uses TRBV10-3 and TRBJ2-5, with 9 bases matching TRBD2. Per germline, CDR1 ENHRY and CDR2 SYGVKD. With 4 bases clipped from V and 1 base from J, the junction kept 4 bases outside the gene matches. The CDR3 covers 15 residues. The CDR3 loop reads CAISGASGTQETQYF. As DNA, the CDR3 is TGTGCCATCAGTGGAGCTAGCGGGACCCAAGAGACCCAGTACTTC.

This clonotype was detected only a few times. The CDR3 loop is CASSSPGVQETQYF. In DNA, the CDR3 is TGTGCCAGCAGCTCCCCAGGGGTCCAAGAGACCCAGTACTTC. The chain is built from TRBV7-9 and TRBJ2-5; D is possibly TRBD1 (6 bases). This CDR3 has 14 residues. V lost 4 bases to trimming and J lost 1 base, with 10 bases between them. The germline CDR1 and CDR2 sequences are SEHNR and FQNEAQ (reference sequence).

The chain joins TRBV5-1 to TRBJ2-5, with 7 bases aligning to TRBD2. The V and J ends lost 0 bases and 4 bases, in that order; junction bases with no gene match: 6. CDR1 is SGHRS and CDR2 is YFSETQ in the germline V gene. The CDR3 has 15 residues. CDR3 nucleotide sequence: TGCGCCAGCAGCTTGGCCTTACGCGGGGGAGAGACCCAGTACTTC. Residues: CASSLALRGGETQYF.

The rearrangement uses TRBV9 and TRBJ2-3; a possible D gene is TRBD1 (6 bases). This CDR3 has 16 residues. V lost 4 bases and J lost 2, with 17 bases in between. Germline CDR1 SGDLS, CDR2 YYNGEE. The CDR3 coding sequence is TGTGCCAGCAGCCCGACCGGGCAGGGGTCCACAGATACGCAGTATTTT. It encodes CASSPTGQGSTDTQYF.

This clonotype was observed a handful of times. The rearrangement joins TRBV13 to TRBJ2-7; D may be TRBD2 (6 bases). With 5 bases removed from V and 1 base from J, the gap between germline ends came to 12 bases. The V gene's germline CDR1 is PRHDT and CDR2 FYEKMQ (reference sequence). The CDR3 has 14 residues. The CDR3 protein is CASSRLSGSYEQYF. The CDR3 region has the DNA TGTGCCAGCAGCAGACTTAGCGGATCCTACGAGCAGTACTTC.

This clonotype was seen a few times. CDR3 sequence (DNA): TGTGCCAGCAGCAAAGCTCCGGGACGGCTTGCCTATGGCTACACCTTC. Amino acid sequence: CASSKAPGRLAYGYTF. This chain connects TRBV21-1 to TRBJ1-2; TRBD1, the D gene given by the table, was not confirmed from the DNA. TRBV21-1 is recorded as a pseudogene. The CDR3 length is 16 residues.

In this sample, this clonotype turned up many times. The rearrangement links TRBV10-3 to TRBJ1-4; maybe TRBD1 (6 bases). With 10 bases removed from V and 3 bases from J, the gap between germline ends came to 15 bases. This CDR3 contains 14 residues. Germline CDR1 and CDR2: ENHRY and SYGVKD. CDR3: CATKGGTANEKLFF. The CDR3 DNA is TGTGCCACCAAAGGGGGGACCGCTAATGAAAAACTGTTTTTT.

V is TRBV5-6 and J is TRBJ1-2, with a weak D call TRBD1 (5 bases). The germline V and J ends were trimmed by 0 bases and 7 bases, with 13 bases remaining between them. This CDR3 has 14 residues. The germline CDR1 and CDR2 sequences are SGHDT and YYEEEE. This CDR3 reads CASSLGAGLSGYTF. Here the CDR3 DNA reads TGTGCCAGCAGCTTGGGCGCAGGGCTTTCTGGCTACACCTTC.

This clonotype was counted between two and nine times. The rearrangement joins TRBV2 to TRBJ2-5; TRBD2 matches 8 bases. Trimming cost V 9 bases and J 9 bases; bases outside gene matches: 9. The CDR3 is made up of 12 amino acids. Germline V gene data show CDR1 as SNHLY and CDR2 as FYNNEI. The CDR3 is CASGGGSRAQYF. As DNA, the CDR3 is TGTGCCAGTGGCGGGGGGTCGAGGGCCCAGTACTTC.

The CDR3 region is CAISPGQRDYGYTF. In nucleotides, the CDR3 is TGTGCCATCAGCCCGGGACAGAGGGACTATGGCTACACCTTC. The chain uses TRBV10-3 and TRBJ1-2; the match to TRBD1 covers 7 bases. The V and J ends lost 6 bases and 3 bases, in that order; junction bases with no gene match: 7. The CDR3 extends over 14 amino acids. Germline V gives CDR1 ENHRY, CDR2 SYGVKD.

As DNA, the CDR3 is TGCAGTGCCCCGGGACTAGCGGGCTTCACAGATACGCAGTATTTT. It translates to CSAPGLAGFTDTQYF. The chain carries TRBV20-1 and TRBJ2-3; 12 bases line up with TRBD2. The CDR3 has 15 residues. V dropped 6 bases and J dropped 2; count of bases not matched to a gene: 6. The germline V gene encodes CDR1 DFQATT and CDR2 SNEGSKA (reference sequence).

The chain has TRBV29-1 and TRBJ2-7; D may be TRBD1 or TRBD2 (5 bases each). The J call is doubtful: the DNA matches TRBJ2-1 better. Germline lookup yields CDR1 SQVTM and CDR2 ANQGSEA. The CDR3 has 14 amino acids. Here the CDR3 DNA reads TGCAGCTCGTTGCCCAGTCTAGGGGACGATGAGCAGTTCTTC. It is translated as CSSLPSLGDDEQFF.

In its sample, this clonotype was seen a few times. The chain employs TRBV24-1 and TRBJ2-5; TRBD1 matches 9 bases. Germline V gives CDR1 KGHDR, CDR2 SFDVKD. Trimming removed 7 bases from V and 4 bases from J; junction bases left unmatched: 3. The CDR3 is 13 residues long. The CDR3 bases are TGTGCCACCAGAGACAGGGGGGGAGAGACCCAGTACTTC. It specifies CATRDRGGETQYF.

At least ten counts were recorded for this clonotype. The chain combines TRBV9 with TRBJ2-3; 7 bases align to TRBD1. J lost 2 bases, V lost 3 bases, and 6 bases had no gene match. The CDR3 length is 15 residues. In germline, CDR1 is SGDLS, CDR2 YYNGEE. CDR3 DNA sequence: TGTGCCAGCAGCGCTGACAGGGCTGCCACAGATACGCAGTATTTT. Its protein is CASSADRAATDTQYF.

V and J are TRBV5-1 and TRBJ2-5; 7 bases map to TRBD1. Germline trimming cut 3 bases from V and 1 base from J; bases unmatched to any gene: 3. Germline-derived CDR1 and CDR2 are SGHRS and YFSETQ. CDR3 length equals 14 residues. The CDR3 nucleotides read TGCGCCAGCAGCTACGGACAGGCCCAAGAGACCCAGTACTTC. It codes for CASSYGQAQETQYF.

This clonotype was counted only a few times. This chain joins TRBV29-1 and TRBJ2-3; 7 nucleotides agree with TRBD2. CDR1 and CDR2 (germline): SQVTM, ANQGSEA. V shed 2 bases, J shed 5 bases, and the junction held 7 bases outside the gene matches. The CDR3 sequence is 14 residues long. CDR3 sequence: CSVERLAVGDTQYF. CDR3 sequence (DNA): TGCAGCGTTGAAAGGCTAGCGGTGGGAGATACGCAGTATTTT.